Detailed here is one TCR beta chain. Germline loops: CDR1 LNHDA, CDR2 SQIVND (reference sequence). The V end was cut by 2 bases, the J end by 4 bases, with 14 bases between. This CDR3 contains 16 residues. Produced via immunoSEQ multiplex PCR; TCRdb's table is partial and in-frame only. Of just over 350,000 clones detected, about 90% appear once; the ten largest clones hold approximately 3%. The data belong to a study of blood T cell repertoires in COVID-19. Turning to the study itself: Material from acute and convalescent COVID-19 was sourced from the United States, Italy and Spain. From T cells, B-cell-depleted T cells, or PBMCs came the material, which was cDNA or gDNA.

Before being deemed recovered, Cohort 3 donors had two negative PCRs, clearance, or symptom resolution. The sequencing input was PBMCs or T cells enriched from blood (not recorded which). This receptor was obtained from a woman between 25 and 40 years old who had recovered from COVID-19. The chain has TRBV19 and TRBJ2-2; D may be TRBD2 (6 bases). CDR3 DNA sequence: TGTGCCAGTAGTATACTAGGAGGGCTTGGCACCGGGGAGCTGTTTTTT. Residues: CASSILGGLGTGELFF.